Below are 9 T cell receptor beta chains sequenced from a single sample in a study of shared clonotypes between healthy human individuals. TCRdb's copy holds only in-frame clones and misses some; the assay was immunoSEQ multiplex PCR. The data contain some 100,000 clones, 68% of them singletons. The material sequenced was memory CD8+ T cells sorted from blood. Subset indicated: CD45RO+ cells pooled with CCR7-negative TemRA cells. These receptor sequences come from a woman aged 25-40 years in good health.

The gene calls are TRBV10-3 and TRBJ2-1; D uncertain. Germline V lookup: CDR1 ENHRY, CDR2 SYGVKD. Trimming left V 0 bases short and J 8 bases short, with 11 bases between. CDR3 size: 14 residues. CDR3 amino acids: CAISESGSFYEQFF. CDR3 nucleotide sequence: TGTGCCATCAGTGAGTCTGGTAGCTTCTATGAGCAGTTCTTC.

V gene TRBV19 combines with J gene TRBJ1-2, with 8 nucleotides matching TRBD1. V shed 6 bases, J shed 4 bases, and the junction held 7 bases outside the gene matches. The CDR3 totals 14 residues. CDR1 and CDR2 from the germline V gene are LNHDA and SQIVND (reference sequence). The CDR3: CASSGQGVGYGYTF. The CDR3 DNA reads as TGTGCCAGTAGCGGACAGGGTGTCGGCTATGGCTACACCTTC.

The gene calls are TRBV20-1 and TRBJ1-1; no clear D gene. This CDR3 is 10 amino acids long. Germline CDR1 is DFQATT and CDR2 is SNEGSKA (reference sequence). Trimming cost V 7 bases and J 3 bases, with 6 bases left between them. For the CDR3, the DNA is TGCAGTGGGACCTACACTGAAGCTTTCTTT. This gives the protein CSGTYTEAFF.

The chain joins TRBV10-3 to TRBJ2-7, with TRBD1 matching 9 bases. Unmatched junction bases numbered 8, after V lost 3 bases and J lost 2 bases. This CDR3 is built from 16 residues. Germline CDR1 reads ENHRY; CDR2 reads SYGVKD. The CDR3 DNA reads TGTGCCATCAGTGATCTAAGGGGACAGGGAGCCTACGAGCAGTACTTC. The encoded protein is CAISDLRGQGAYEQYF.

The CDR3 DNA follows: TGTGCCAGCAGTCTCGACTCATGGGACAGGGTTTTGGTCAACACTGAAGCTTTCTTT. Its translation: CASSLDSWDRVLVNTEAFF. The chain uses TRBV28 and TRBJ1-1, with 9 nucleotides matching TRBD1. V lost 5 bases and J lost 2; bases outside the gene matches: 18. The CDR3 has 19 residues. Germline V lookup: CDR1 MDHEN, CDR2 SYDVKM.

This clone was seen once. In DNA, the CDR3 is TGTGCCACCAGCAGGTTCGGGGGGCCATACAATGAGCAGTTCTTC. It codes for CATSRFGGPYNEQFF. The genes are TRBV15 and TRBJ2-1, with D possibly matching TRBD2 (7 bases). This CDR3 is 15 amino acids long. V was clipped by 3 bases and J by 4 bases, with 13 bases between them. Per germline, CDR1 LNHNV and CDR2 YYDKDF (reference sequence). Full variable domain (remainder filled in from reference TRBV15 and TRBJ2-1): DAMVIQNPRYQVTQFGKPVTLSCSQTLNHNVMYWYQQKSSQAPKLLFHYYDKDFNNEADTPDNFQSRRPNTSFCFLDIRSPGLGDTAMYLCATSRFGGPYNEQFFGPGTRLTVL.

The genes are TRBV7-9 and TRBJ2-1, with 7 bases lining up with TRBD2. The CDR3 contains 15 residues. Germline CDR1 is SEHNR and CDR2 is FQNEAQ (reference sequence). The V segment lost 2 bases and the J segment 8 bases; nucleotides outside the gene matches: 9. The CDR3 nucleotides read TGTGCCAGCAGCTTATTGTCGGGAGGCGGGGATGAGCAGTTCTTC. Its translation: CASSLLSGGGDEQFF.

The chain employs TRBV6-4 and TRBJ2-1; D unclear. The CDR3 is 14 residues long. Germline CDR1 and CDR2: MRHNA and SNTAGT. Trimming pared 3 bases from V and 3 bases from J, leaving 9 bases between. This CDR3 is CASSEGPDYNEQFF. Here the CDR3 DNA reads TGTGCCAGCAGTGAAGGTCCCGACTACAATGAGCAGTTCTTC.

V usage is TRBV6-6 and J usage is TRBJ1-2; 7 bases align to TRBD1. Germline assignment: CDR1 MNHNY and CDR2 SVGAGI (reference sequence). V lost 11 bases and J lost 6; bases outside the gene matches: 18. The CDR3 spans 15 residues. CDR3 amino acids: CAASTGNDRAHGYTF. In nucleotides, the CDR3 is TGTGCCGCCAGCACGGGTAACGACAGGGCGCATGGCTACACCTTC.